The rows below give T cell receptor beta chains drawn from one sample of a study of CD8 T cells in ankylosing spondylitis. TCRdb analysed the 5' RACE reads with MiXCR anew, one entry per CDR3 protein. The profile shows 450,000 to 550,000 distinct CDR3 sequences, approximately 5% of them singletons. Sequenced: blood, either unsorted or a sorted T cell fraction (not recorded which). These receptors all stem from a male donor with ankylosing spondylitis. Each CDR3 is given with its conserved first and last residue. D genes are given only for firm matches. A row's size may be missing; if present it is once, few, many or a size class.

TRBD1	many	TRBV27	TRBJ2-3	CASSLDRGLSTDTQYF	TGTGCCAGCAGTCTAGACAGGGGGCTAAGCACAGATACGCAGTATTTT
.	many	TRBV5-1	TRBJ1-1	CASSLGGRTGDANTEAFF	TGCGCCAGCAGCTTGGGGGGAAGGACGGGGGACGCGAACACTGAAGCTTTCTTT
.	many	TRBV7-2	TRBJ2-1	CASSLIRGPEQFF	TGTGCCAGCAGCTTAATTCGTGGGCCTGAGCAGTTCTTC
.	once	TRBV2	TRBJ1-2	CASSAQRSYGYTF	TGTGCCAGCAGTGCCCAAAGATCATATGGCTACACCTTC
.	many	TRBV29-1	TRBJ1-1	CSVGRMNTEAFF	TGCAGCGTGGGTCGGATGAACACTGAAGCTTTCTTT
.	few	TRBV7-9	TRBJ2-5	CASARQVFQETQYF	TGTGCCAGCGCCCGACAGGTTTTTCAAGAGACCCAGTACTTC
.	.	TRBV27	TRBJ2-5	CASTPPGQETQYF	TGTGCCAGCACCCCTCCGGGGCAAGAGACCCAGTACTTC
.	many	TRBV5-1	TRBJ2-1	CASSLAGSLQPYNEQFF	TGCGCCAGCAGCTTGGCCGGGTCGCTTCAGCCCTACAATGAGCAGTTCTTC
.	many	TRBV7-9	TRBJ1-5	CASTEGSGTQHF	TGTGCCAGCACCGAGGGGTCAGGGACCCAGCATTTT
.	many	TRBV20-1	TRBJ2-3	CSARGAGTDTQYF	TGCAGTGCTAGGGGGGCCGGGACAGATACGCAGTATTTT
.	few	TRBV12-3/TRBV12-4	TRBJ2-1	CASSFWGTENEQFF	TGTGCCAGCTCGTTTTGGGGAACAGAGAATGAGCAGTTCTTC
TRBD1	many	TRBV4-1	TRBJ2-5	CASSQEPGGQETQYF	TGCGCCAGCAGCCAAGAGCCAGGGGGACAAGAGACCCAGTACTTC
TRBD1	.	TRBV18	TRBJ1-2	CASSLDYRDSLGYGYTF	TGTGCCAGCTCACTCGACTACCGGGACAGCCTGGGCTATGGCTACACCTTC
TRBD2	many	TRBV20-1	TRBJ2-4	CSASGRVPDLNIQYF	TGCAGTGCTAGCGGGAGGGTCCCGGACCTAAACATTCAGTACTTC
.	many	TRBV7-2	TRBJ1-2	CASSLERGHYYGYTF	TGTGCCAGCAGCTTAGAACGGGGGCATTACTATGGCTACACCTTC
.	many	TRBV20-1	TRBJ2-7	CSGRDFYEQYF	TGCAGTGGAAGGGACTTCTACGAGCAGTACTTC
.	few	TRBV4-1	TRBJ2-7	CASSQDLGGPSYEQYF	TGCGCCAGCAGCCAAGATCTGGGAGGTCCATCCTACGAGCAGTACTTC
TRBD2	.	TRBV5-1	TRBJ2-1	CASNPLAGGGNEQFF	TGCGCCAGCAACCCACTAGCGGGAGGGGGCAATGAGCAGTTCTTC
.	many	TRBV20-1	TRBJ2-7	CSARDSFEQYF	TGCAGTGCTAGGGACAGCTTCGAGCAGTACTTC
.	few	TRBV29-1	TRBJ2-2	CSVWGDSVTGELFF	TGCAGCGTTTGGGGGGATTCGGTAACCGGGGAGCTGTTTTTT
TRBD2	many	TRBV20-1	TRBJ2-7	CSASLAGEPYEQYF	TGCAGTGCTAGTTTGGCGGGAGAACCCTACGAGCAGTACTTC
.	many	TRBV7-9	TRBJ1-2	CASSLAAAKNYGYTF	TGTGCCAGCAGCTTAGCGGCAGCTAAGAACTATGGCTACACCTTC
.	many	TRBV4-3	TRBJ2-6	CASSPIGAGANVLTF	TGCGCCAGCAGCCCTATTGGTGCTGGGGCCAACGTCCTGACTTTC
.	many	TRBV5-1	TRBJ1-4	CASSWSPGTNEKLFF	TGCGCCAGCAGCTGGTCGCCTGGCACTAATGAAAAACTGTTTTTT
.	.	TRBV5-6	TRBJ1-3	CASSPGPGEDTIYF	TGTGCCAGCAGCCCCGGGCCTGGAGAAGACACCATATATTTT
TRBD1	few	TRBV25-1	TRBJ2-4	CASSGQGANIQYF	TGTGCCAGCAGCGGACAGGGGGCAAACATTCAGTACTTC
.	many	TRBV5-1	TRBJ2-3	CASGWDRPTDTQYF	TGCGCCAGCGGGTGGGACCGCCCCACAGATACGCAGTATTTT
TRBD1	many	TRBV5-1	TRBJ2-1	CASSSQGQNNEQFF	TGCGCCAGCAGCTCGCAGGGACAGAACAATGAGCAGTTCTTC
.	many	TRBV7-6	TRBJ2-2	CASSLVSQNTGELFF	TGTGCCAGCAGCTTAGTTTCACAGAACACCGGGGAGCTGTTTTTT
TRBD2	many	TRBV5-1	TRBJ2-1	CASSLGTSGLWEQFF	TGCGCCAGCAGCTTGGGGACTAGCGGGTTATGGGAGCAGTTCTTC
TRBD1	many	TRBV6-2/TRBV6-3	TRBJ2-7	CASSFTGGYEQYF	TGTGCCAGCAGTTTTACAGGGGGCTACGAGCAGTACTTC
.	many	TRBV7-9	TRBJ2-5	CASSFARVGKTQYF	TGTGCCAGCAGCTTTGCGAGGGTTGGAAAGACCCAGTACTTC